The next 31 T cell receptor beta chains were all read from a single sample in a study of cytomegalovirus exposure and HLA in healthy donors. The PCR used 60 Vbeta and 13 Jbeta primers. TCRdb's copy holds only in-frame clones and misses some; the assay was immunoSEQ multiplex PCR. The sample has some 99,000 clones; about 80% are singletons. The source material was PBMCs. These receptor sequences come from a man in his forties or fifties in good health and CMV-seronegative.

The genes are TRBV25-1 and TRBJ2-7; 8 positions match TRBD1. V lost 3 bases, J lost 9 bases, and 13 bases stayed unmatched. In germline, CDR1 is MGHDK, CDR2 SYGVNS. The CDR3 is made up of 15 amino acids. This CDR3 reads CASSDGSGGRIGQYF. CDR3 DNA: TGTGCCAGCAGTGACGGTTCAGGGGGCAGGATCGGGCAGTACTTC.

The chain has TRBV5-1 and TRBJ2-2; a possible D gene is TRBD1 (5 bases). Germline V CDR1 and CDR2: SGHRS, YFSETQ. The CDR3 is 17 amino acids. V lost 0 bases and J lost 0, with 12 bases in between. CDR3 sequence reads: CASSLDDGASNTGELFF. CDR3 sequence (DNA): TGCGCCAGCAGCTTGGACGATGGGGCGTCGAACACCGGGGAGCTGTTTTTT.

V is TRBV11-2 and J is TRBJ1-4; tentatively, D is TRBD1 (6 bases). This CDR3 region has 16 residues. Germline CDR1 SGHAT, CDR2 FQNNGV. Deletions cut 5 bases from V and 3 bases from J, with 16 bases between. The CDR3 nucleotides are TGTGCCAGCAGCCGATCACAGGGTACGGCTAATGAAAAACTGTTTTTT. Translation: CASSRSQGTANEKLFF. The full variable domain, with the rest looked up from reference TRBV11-2 and TRBJ1-4, is EAGVAQSPRYKIIEKRQSVAFWCNPISGHATLYWYQQILGQGPKLLIQFQNNGVVDDSQLPKDRFSAERLKGVDSTLKIQPAKLEDSAVYLCASSRSQGTANEKLFFGSGTQLSVL.

The V call is TRBV7-9, the J call TRBJ1-6; 8 nucleotides align to TRBD1. The V gene's germline CDR1 is SEHNR and CDR2 FQNEAQ (reference sequence). V shed 3 bases and J 2 bases; nucleotides not matched to a gene: 3. CDR3 size: 16 residues. DNA for the CDR3: TGTGCCAGCAGCTTTGGGGACAGGACCTATAATTCACCCCTCCACTTT. It encodes CASSFGDRTYNSPLHF.

This clone occurred a few times. The V gene is TRBV7-2, the J gene TRBJ2-7; D ambiguous. CDR1 is SGHTA, CDR2 FQGNSA, per germline. V dropped 5 bases and J dropped 5 bases, with 13 bases sitting between them. This CDR3 region has 13 residues. CDR3 sequence (DNA): TGTGCCAGCAGCCCCATCGCGTCCGACGAGCAGTACTTC. Translated, it gives CASSPIASDEQYF.

This clone was picked up one time. The V call is TRBV27, the J call TRBJ1-5; 8 bases align to TRBD1. This CDR3 spans 14 amino acids. The germline V gene encodes CDR1 MNHEY and CDR2 SMNVEV (reference sequence). V dropped 6 bases and J dropped 7; count of bases not matched to a gene: 8. CDR3 amino acids: CASSLGQGVQPQHF. The CDR3 nucleotides are TGTGCCAGCAGCCTAGGACAGGGTGTCCAGCCCCAGCATTTT.

The V call is TRBV19, the J call TRBJ1-4, with D perhaps TRBD1 (6 bases). This CDR3 is built from 15 residues. The germline V gene encodes CDR1 LNHDA and CDR2 SQIVND (reference sequence). The V end lost 9 bases, the J end lost 0 bases, and 14 bases lay between the germline ends. The CDR3 region has the DNA TGTGCCAGCTGGGAACCAGGGGCAACTAATGAAAAACTGTTTTTT. Translating gives CASWEPGATNEKLFF.

The V and J genes are TRBV4-2 and TRBJ1-1; TRBD1 aligns across 7 bases. Germline-derived CDR1 and CDR2 are LGHNA and YNFKEQ. The CDR3 covers 15 residues. V was clipped by 3 bases and J by 5 bases; unmatched bases: 9. This chain's CDR3 is CASSQAGQAGTEAFF. The DNA of the CDR3 is TGTGCCAGCAGCCAGGCTGGACAGGCGGGGACTGAAGCTTTCTTT.

The chain uses TRBV5-1 and TRBJ2-7; D possibly corresponds to TRBD2 (7 bases). CDR3 size: 15 residues. V lost 0 bases to trimming and J lost 3 bases, with 13 bases between them. From germline, CDR1 is SGHRS and CDR2 YFSETQ. DNA for the CDR3: TGCGCCAGCAGCTTGGAGGGGGGGACCTACTACGAGCAGTACTTC. This sequence encodes CASSLEGGTYYEQYF.

This clone came up a few times. The V and J genes are TRBV5-1 and TRBJ1-2, with 8 bases fitting TRBD1. Germline trimming cut 4 bases from V and 1 base from J; bases unmatched to any gene: 6. CDR1 is SGHRS, CDR2 YFSETQ, per germline. This CDR3 is built from 15 residues. DNA of the CDR3: TGCGCCAGCAGCCCCGGACAGGGACTTAACTATGGCTACACCTTC. Amino acid sequence: CASSPGQGLNYGYTF.

This clone came up a few times. The V and J genes are TRBV4-3 and TRBJ2-3; perhaps TRBD1 as D (5 bases). V shed 2 bases and J shed 6 bases, with 9 bases lying between them. This CDR3 is built from 13 residues. Germline CDR1 and CDR2: LGHNA and YSLEER. The CDR3 DNA follows: TGCGCCAGCAGCCAAAGGGGTCTCGATACGCAGTATTTT. Translated: CASSQRGLDTQYF.

V gene TRBV30 combines with J gene TRBJ2-1; 7 bases line up with TRBD2. Germline assignment: CDR1 GTSNPN and CDR2 SVGIG (reference sequence). There are 13 residues in the CDR3. V shed 4 bases, J shed 7 bases, and the junction held 7 bases outside the gene matches. DNA of the CDR3: TGTGCCTGGACGGCGGGAGCAGGTAATGAGCAGTTCTTC. It yields the protein CAWTAGAGNEQFF.

The gene calls are TRBV10-3 and TRBJ2-7; 11 bases are a match to TRBD2. The CDR3 length is 16 residues. Germline lookup yields CDR1 ENHRY and CDR2 SYGVKD. The trim removed 3 bases at V and 0 bases at J, leaving 4 bases unmatched. CDR3: CAISDASGRNSYEQYF. The CDR3 DNA is TGTGCCATCAGTGACGCTAGCGGGAGGAACTCCTACGAGCAGTACTTC.

The rearrangement links TRBV5-6 to TRBJ1-2, with D uncertain. CDR1 and CDR2 (germline): SGHDT, YYEEEE. V lost 4 bases to trimming and J lost 4 bases, with 11 bases between them. The CDR3 is 13 amino acids. CDR3 amino acids: CASSPETSYGYTF. DNA for the CDR3: TGTGCCAGCAGCCCCGAGACTAGCTATGGCTACACCTTC.

The rearrangement joins TRBV4-3 to TRBJ1-1, with D maybe TRBD1 (5 bases). V was cut by 0 bases and J by 0 bases, with 14 bases left in between. Germline V gene data show CDR1 as LGHNA and CDR2 as YSLEER. The CDR3 is made up of 17 amino acids. CDR3 amino acids: CASSQDHGGLMNTEAFF. The CDR3 DNA sequence: TGCGCCAGCAGCCAAGATCACGGGGGTCTGATGAACACTGAAGCTTTCTTT.

The V call is TRBV5-1, the J call TRBJ1-5; D remains ambiguous. The CDR3 has 13 amino acids. Germline CDR1 is SGHRS and CDR2 is YFSETQ. The germline V and J ends were trimmed by 1 base and 7 bases, with 9 bases remaining between them. CDR3 amino acids: CASSLTPSQPQHF. Here the CDR3 DNA reads TGCGCCAGCAGCTTGACCCCGAGCCAGCCCCAGCATTTT.

The chain has TRBV6-5 and TRBJ2-2, with TRBD2 as a possible D gene (5 bases). V was trimmed by 10 bases and J by 5 bases, leaving 8 bases between them. Germline values: CDR1 MNHEY, CDR2 SVGAGI. The CDR3 consists of 11 residues. This chain's CDR3 is CAKRRTGELFF. The CDR3 DNA sequence: TGTGCCAAAAGGAGGACCGGGGAGCTGTTTTTT.

As to this clone: Relative to the germline gene, one junction end is altered; a read error may explain this. The gene calls are TRBV5-6 and TRBJ1-6, with unresolved D. Germline CDR1 reads SGHDT; CDR2 reads YYEEEE. This CDR3 region has 12 residues. DNA of the CDR3: TGTGCCAGCAGCTTAACGCCTGGGCCCGGCCTCTTT. Protein product: CASSLTPGPGLF. Based on the CDR3 plus reference TRBV5-6 and TRBJ1-6, the full variable domain is DAGVTQSPTHLIKTRGQQVTLRCSPKSGHDTVSWYQQALGQGPQFIFQYYEEEERQRGNFPDRFSGHQFPNYSSELNVNALLLGDSALYLCASSLTPGPGLFGNGTRLTVT.

V gene TRBV7-6 combines with J gene TRBJ1-3; D may be TRBD1 (6 bases). Germline CDR1 SGHVS, CDR2 FNYEAQ. V lost 1 base and J 1 base, leaving 14 bases between the germline ends. The CDR3 spans 17 residues. CDR3 nucleotide sequence: TGTGCCAGCAGCTTAGTATACAGGGCCATTTCTGGAAACACCATATATTTT. It yields the protein CASSLVYRAISGNTIYF.

The DNA of the CDR3 is TGTGCCACCAGCAGCGCCCCGGGGGGGGCCAACGTCCTGACTTTC. Amino acid sequence: CATSSAPGGANVLTF. The chain has TRBV15 and TRBJ2-6; TRBD2 is a possible D gene (5 bases). The CDR3 length is 15 residues. The V end was cut by 3 bases, the J end by 4 bases, with 10 bases between. From germline, CDR1 is LNHNV and CDR2 YYDKDF (reference sequence). The full variable domain, with the rest looked up from reference TRBV15 and TRBJ2-6, is DAMVIQNPRYQVTQFGKPVTLSCSQTLNHNVMYWYQQKSSQAPKLLFHYYDKDFNNEADTPDNFQSRRPNTSFCFLDIRSPGLGDTAMYLCATSSAPGGANVLTFGAGSRLTVL.

This chain uses TRBV6-5 with TRBJ2-2; tentatively, D is TRBD2 (6 bases). The germline gives CDR1 MNHEY, CDR2 SVGAGI. V was clipped by 2 bases and J by 5 bases, with 9 bases between them. This CDR3 contains 14 residues. CDR3 sequence (DNA): TGTGCCAGCAGTTACCGGGGGAGGACCGGGGAGCTGTTTTTT. Its protein is CASSYRGRTGELFF.

The gene calls are TRBV5-1 and TRBJ2-1; 7 bases agree with TRBD1. CDR1 and CDR2 from the germline V gene are SGHRS and YFSETQ. The trim removed 1 base at V and 1 base at J, leaving 8 bases unmatched. The length of the CDR3 is 17 residues. The CDR3: CASSLRQRQGSYNEQFF. The CDR3 DNA reads as TGCGCCAGCAGCTTGAGACAGAGACAGGGTTCCTACAATGAGCAGTTCTTC.

The chain couples TRBV7-3 to TRBJ2-5, with D perhaps matching TRBD2 (6 bases). Trimming cost V 5 bases and J 2 bases, with 15 bases left between them. Germline CDR1 reads SGHTA; CDR2 reads FQGTGA. The CDR3 loop spans 15 amino acids. The CDR3 region has the DNA TGTGCCAGCAGCCTATCCCATGGGACTCAAGAGACCCAGTACTTC. This sequence encodes CASSLSHGTQETQYF.

The J gene is TRBJ2-7, the V gene TRBV7-2; TRBD2 matches at 8 bases. The CDR3 covers 15 residues. Germline CDR1 and CDR2: SGHTA and FQGNSA. J was trimmed by 2 bases and V by 5 bases; bases with no gene match: 8. The CDR3 region has the DNA TGTGCCAGCAGCCGGGGGGGGAAAAGCCCCTACGAGCAGTACTTC. Protein sequence: CASSRGGKSPYEQYF.

This chain connects TRBV9 to TRBJ2-1, with D possibly matching TRBD2 (5 bases). The ends were cut back, 4 bases at V and 9 bases at J, with 23 bases in the middle. This CDR3 contains 16 residues. Looked up from germline, CDR1 is SGDLS and CDR2 is YYNGEE. The chain's CDR3 is CASSSKTTTSLGEQFF. The CDR3 coding sequence is TGTGCCAGCAGCTCCAAGACCACAACTAGTCTCGGTGAGCAGTTCTTC. The variable domain in full, with the rest retrieved from reference TRBV9 and TRBJ2-1, is DSGVTQTPKHLITATGQRVTLRCSPRSGDLSVYWYQQSLDQGLQFLIQYYNGEERAKGNILERFSAQQFPDLHSELNLSSLELGDSALYFCASSSKTTTSLGEQFFGPGTRLTVL.

This clone came up once. The chain recombines TRBV7-2 with TRBJ1-3; the D gene is possibly TRBD1 (5 bases). Trimming removed 2 bases from V and 0 bases from J, with 11 bases in between. Germline CDR1 is SGHTA and CDR2 is FQGNSA. The CDR3 runs to 16 residues. The CDR3 here is CASSLNGGTSGNTIYF. The DNA of the CDR3 is TGTGCCAGCAGCTTAAACGGGGGGACCTCTGGAAACACCATATATTTT.

This clone was detected once. The CDR3 sequence: CASSMDRTIYEQYF. In DNA form, the CDR3 reads TGTGCCAGCAGTATGGACAGGACAATCTACGAGCAGTACTTC. The chain recombines TRBV6-5 with TRBJ2-7; 7 nucleotides line up with TRBD1. The CDR3 extends over 14 amino acids. The junction had 7 bases not matched to a gene; V was cut back by 5 bases and J by 3 bases. Germline CDR1 MNHEY, CDR2 SVGAGI.

The sample holds a few counts of this clone. V usage is TRBV7-8 and J usage is TRBJ1-2, with D possibly matching TRBD1 (5 bases). V was cut by 1 base and J by 7 bases, with 16 bases left in between. The CDR3 covers 15 residues. Germline CDR1 reads SGHVS; CDR2 reads FQNEAQ. Here the CDR3 reads CASSLDWGRRVGYTF. In nucleotides, the CDR3 is TGTGCCAGCAGCTTAGATTGGGGCAGAAGGGTTGGCTACACCTTC.

This clone showed up just a few times. The chain links TRBV28 to TRBJ2-7, with D possibly TRBD2 on 6 matching bases. The germline V and J ends were trimmed by 3 bases and 5 bases, with 17 bases remaining between them. Germline V CDR1 and CDR2: MDHEN, SYDVKM. The CDR3 runs 15 residues. CDR3 loop: CASSFTGSNVNEQYF. The CDR3 nucleotides read TGTGCCAGCAGTTTTACCGGGAGTAATGTCAACGAGCAGTACTTC.

The chain is built from TRBV27 and TRBJ2-2; 9 bases match TRBD1. Losses at the gene ends were 8 bases for V and 5 bases for J; bases not matched to a gene: 9. The CDR3 has 15 amino acids. Germline CDR1 is MNHEY and CDR2 is SMNVEV (reference sequence). The CDR3 nucleotides are TGTGCCAGCCGCTTTTGGGACAGGGAAACCGGGGAGCTGTTTTTT. Its protein is CASRFWDRETGELFF.

This CDR3 reads CASSQVTGTGSPLHF. DNA of the CDR3: TGTGCCAGCAGCCAAGTTACAGGGACGGGTTCACCCCTCCACTTT. The genes are TRBV14 and TRBJ1-6; D possibly corresponds to TRBD1 (6 bases). The length of the CDR3 is 15 residues. CDR1 is SGHDN and CDR2 is FVKESK in the germline V gene. The germline V and J ends were trimmed by 1 base and 9 bases, with 13 bases remaining between them. Looking up the rest from reference TRBV14 and TRBJ1-6 gives the full variable domain: EAGVTQFPSHSVIEKGQTVTLRCDPISGHDNLYWYRRVMGKEIKFLLHFVKESKQDESGMPNNRFLAERTGGTYSTLKVQPAELEDSGVYFCASSQVTGTGSPLHFGNGTRLTVT.